A selection of T cell receptor beta chains follows, all from one sample in a study of read filtering for tumor transcriptome and immune sequencing. TCRdb reprocessed the reads via MiXCR and lists one record per CDR3 protein. This table has tens of thousands of distinct CDR3 sequences, roughly 18% appearing once. What was sequenced was a population of CD138-negative cells sorted from bone marrow. The receptors were gathered from a donor at least 40 years old with multiple myeloma. Each CDR3 is given with its conserved first and last residue. D genes are given only for firm matches. Not all rows give a size; the values are once, few, many and, for expanded clones, a class.

j_gene,v_gene,d_gene,abundance,CDR3nt,CDR3aa
TRBJ1-6,TRBV12-3/TRBV12-4,.,many,TGTGCCAGCAGTTTTACGGGGCTCCAGAATTCACCCCTCCACTTT,CASSFTGLQNSPLHF
TRBJ2-3,TRBV5-6,.,few,TGTGCCAGCAGACACAGCACAGATACGCAGTATTTT,CASRHSTDTQYF
TRBJ2-3,TRBV23-1,.,many,TGCGCCAGCAGTCTAGGCAGGGCTTCTGTAACAGATACGCAGTATTTT,CASSLGRASVTDTQYF
TRBJ2-5,TRBV5-6,.,many,TGTGCCAGCAGCCCCCCGGACTGGGAATTACGGGAGACCCAGTACTTC,CASSPPDWELRETQYF
TRBJ2-7,TRBV11-2,TRBD2,many,TGTGCCAGCAGCCCGGGGGGGAGAACCTACGAGCAGTACTTC,CASSPGGRTYEQYF
TRBJ1-5,TRBV12-3/TRBV12-4,TRBD1,many,TGTGCCAGCAGTCCGGGACAGGGGCGACGGCAGCCCCAGCATTTT,CASSPGQGRRQPQHF
TRBJ2-1,TRBV3-1,.,many,TGTGCCAGCAGCCCCATCGGGAACTACAATGAGCAGTTCTTC,CASSPIGNYNEQFF
TRBJ1-1,TRBV7-9,TRBD1,many,TGTGCCAGCAGCTTAGGGACAGGGAACACTGAAGCTTTCTTT,CASSLGTGNTEAFF
TRBJ2-2,TRBV12-3/TRBV12-4,TRBD1,many,TGTGCCAGCAGTTTCGGGGCAGGGGGTAGTACCGGGGAGCTGTTTTTT,CASSFGAGGSTGELFF
TRBJ2-4,TRBV4-1,.,many,TGCGCCAGCAGCCAGGAGAGGGGGGATTCCTCGGAGACCAAAAACATTCAGTACTTC,CASSQERGDSSETKNIQYF
TRBJ2-1,TRBV7-9,.,many,TGTGCCAGCAGCTTATCTAGCGCCTACAATGAGCAGTTCTTC,CASSLSSAYNEQFF
TRBJ2-2,TRBV7-9,.,few,TGTGCCAGCAGCTTAGAATCGGGCTCCGGGGAGCTGTTTTTT,CASSLESGSGELFF
TRBJ1-1,TRBV14,.,many,TGTGCCAGCAGCCAAGATCGTGGGACCCTAAGGCTTGGTGAAGCTTTCTTT,CASSQDRGTLRLGEAFF
TRBJ1-1,TRBV7-2,.,many,TGTGCCAGCAGAGCTGCAGTCATCGCTGAAGCTTTCTTT,CASRAAVIAEAFF
TRBJ2-7,TRBV3-1,.,few,TGTGCCAGCAGCCACGGGTTCTCCTACGAGCAGTACTTC,CASSHGFSYEQYF
TRBJ1-5,TRBV20-1,TRBD1,.,TGCAGTGCTAAGGGACAGGGAAGTCAGCCCCAGCATTTT,CSAKGQGSQPQHF
TRBJ1-5,TRBV14,TRBD1,once,TGTGCCAGCAGCCAAACCGGGACAGGGGAAAAGAGCCGGCATTTT,CASSQTGTGEKSRHF
TRBJ2-1,TRBV4-1,TRBD2,many,TGCGCCAGCAGCCTTACCGGGACTAGCGTGTTGGGTGAGCAGTTCTTC,CASSLTGTSVLGEQFF
TRBJ2-1,TRBV23-1,TRBD2,many,TGCGCCAGCAGTCTACTAGCGGGAGTTCCCTCCTACAATGAGCAGTTCTTC,CASSLLAGVPSYNEQFF
TRBJ2-3,TRBV20-1,.,many,TGCAGTCGAGGGGGATGGGGCCGAACAGATACGCAGTATTTT,CSRGGWGRTDTQYF
TRBJ2-3,TRBV7-9,.,many,TGTGCCAGCACCGCGGGTAGCACAGATACGCAGTATTTT,CASTAGSTDTQYF
TRBJ2-5,TRBV5-4,.,.,TGTGCCAGCAGCTTTTCGGCTAGCCAAGAGACCCAGTACTTC,CASSFSASQETQYF
TRBJ2-2,TRBV29-1,TRBD1,many,TGCAGCGTTTCACCCCGGGACAGGGATACCGGGGAGCTGTTTTTT,CSVSPRDRDTGELFF
TRBJ2-2,TRBV9,.,few,TGTGCCAGCAGCGTAGCCCCAGGAGTTACCGGGGAGCTGTTTTTT,CASSVAPGVTGELFF
TRBJ2-1,TRBV5-1,TRBD1,many,TGCGCCAGCAGCTTGGGGACAGGCTACAATGAGCAGTTCTTC,CASSLGTGYNEQFF
TRBJ2-3,TRBV20-1,.,.,TGCAGTGCTAGAGGAGATACGTTCGGCACAGATACGCAGTATTTT,CSARGDTFGTDTQYF
TRBJ2-7,TRBV7-9,.,.,TGTGCCAGCAGCTCGGCTACCTACGGGCAGTACTTC,CASSSATYGQYF
TRBJ2-2,TRBV5-4,TRBD2,many,TGTGCCAGCAGCTCGCAGGCGGGAGGGCCCGGGGAGCTGTTTTTT,CASSSQAGGPGELFF
TRBJ1-5,TRBV6-2/TRBV6-3,TRBD1,.,TGTGCCAGCGGCCCCCGGGACAGGGGATCCCAGCCCCAGCATTTT,CASGPRDRGSQPQHF